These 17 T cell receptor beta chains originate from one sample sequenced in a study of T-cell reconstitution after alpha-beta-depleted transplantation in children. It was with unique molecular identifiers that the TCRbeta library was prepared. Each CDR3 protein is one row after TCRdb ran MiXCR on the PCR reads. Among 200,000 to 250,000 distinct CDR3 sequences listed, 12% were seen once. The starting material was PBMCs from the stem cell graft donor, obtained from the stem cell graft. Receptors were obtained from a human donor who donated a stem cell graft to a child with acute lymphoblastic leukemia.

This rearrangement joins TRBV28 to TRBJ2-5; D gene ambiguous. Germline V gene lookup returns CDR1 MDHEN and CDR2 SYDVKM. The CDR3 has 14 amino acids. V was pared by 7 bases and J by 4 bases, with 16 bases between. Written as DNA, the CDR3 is TGTGCCAGCACCCCCCTGTCGGTGGGAGAGACCCAGTACTTC. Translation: CASTPLSVGETQYF.

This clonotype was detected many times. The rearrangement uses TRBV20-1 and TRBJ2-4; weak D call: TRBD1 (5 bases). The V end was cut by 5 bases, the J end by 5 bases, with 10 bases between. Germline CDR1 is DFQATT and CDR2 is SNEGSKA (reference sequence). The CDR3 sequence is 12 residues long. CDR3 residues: CSALGLENIQYF. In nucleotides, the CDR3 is TGCAGTGCTTTGGGGCTAGAAAACATTCAGTACTTC.

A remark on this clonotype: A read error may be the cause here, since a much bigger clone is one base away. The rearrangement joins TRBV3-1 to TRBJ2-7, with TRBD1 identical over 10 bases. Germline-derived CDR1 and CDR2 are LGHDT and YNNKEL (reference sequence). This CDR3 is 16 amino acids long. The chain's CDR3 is CASSQKLGTGAYEEYF. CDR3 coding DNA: TGTGCCAGCAGCCAGAAACTAGGGACAGGGGCCTACGAGGAGTACTTC.

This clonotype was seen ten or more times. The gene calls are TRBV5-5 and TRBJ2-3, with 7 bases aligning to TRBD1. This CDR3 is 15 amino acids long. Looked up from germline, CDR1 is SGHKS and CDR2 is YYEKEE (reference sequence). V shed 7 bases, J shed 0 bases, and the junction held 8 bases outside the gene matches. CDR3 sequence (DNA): TGTGCCAGCGGGGACAGCCCTATTAGCACAGATACGCAGTATTTT. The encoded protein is CASGDSPISTDTQYF. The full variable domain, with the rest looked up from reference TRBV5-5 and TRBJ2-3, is DAGVTQSPTHLIKTRGQQVTLRCSPISGHKSVSWYQQVLGQGPQFIFQYYEKEERGRGNFPDRFSARQFPNYSSELNVNALLLGDSALYLCASGDSPISTDTQYFGPGTRLTVL.

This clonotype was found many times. The chain's CDR3 is CATKDRAPYEQYF. The CDR3 nucleotides read TGTGCCACCAAAGACAGGGCCCCCTACGAGCAGTACTTC. The chain carries TRBV6-1 and TRBJ2-7, with TRBD1 identical over 7 bases. Germline V gives CDR1 MNHNS, CDR2 SASEGT. V shed 10 bases and J 2 bases; nucleotides not matched to a gene: 8. The CDR3 sequence is 13 residues long.

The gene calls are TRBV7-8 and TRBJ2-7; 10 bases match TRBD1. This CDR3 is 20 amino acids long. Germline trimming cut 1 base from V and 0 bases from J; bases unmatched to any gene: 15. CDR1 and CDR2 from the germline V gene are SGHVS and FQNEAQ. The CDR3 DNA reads TGTGCCAGCAGCTTAGGGCCGAACGACAGGGGGCAAAAGAGCTCCTACGAGCAGTACTTC. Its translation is CASSLGPNDRGQKSSYEQYF. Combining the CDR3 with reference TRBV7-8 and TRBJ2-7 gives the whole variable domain GAGVSQSPRYKVAKRGQDVALRCDPISGHVSLFWYQQALGQGPEFLTYFQNEAQLDKSGLPSDRFFAERPEGSVSTLKIQRTQQEDSAVYLCASSLGPNDRGQKSSYEQYFGPGTRLTVT.

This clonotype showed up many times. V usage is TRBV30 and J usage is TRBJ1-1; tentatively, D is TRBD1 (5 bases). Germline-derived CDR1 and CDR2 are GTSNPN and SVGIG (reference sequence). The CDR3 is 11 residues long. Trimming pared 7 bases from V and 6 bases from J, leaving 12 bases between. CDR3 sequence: CASPRGAEAFF. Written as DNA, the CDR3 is TGTGCCTCACCGCGGGGGGCTGAAGCTTTCTTT.

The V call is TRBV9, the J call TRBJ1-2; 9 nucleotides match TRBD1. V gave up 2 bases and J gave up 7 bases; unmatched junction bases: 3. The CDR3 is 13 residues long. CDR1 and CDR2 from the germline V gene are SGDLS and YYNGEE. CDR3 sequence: CASSVTGGSGYTF. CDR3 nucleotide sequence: TGTGCCAGCAGCGTGACAGGGGGATCTGGCTACACCTTC.

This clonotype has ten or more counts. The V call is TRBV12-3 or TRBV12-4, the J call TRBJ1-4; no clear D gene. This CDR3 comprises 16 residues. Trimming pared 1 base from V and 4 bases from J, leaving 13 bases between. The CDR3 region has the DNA TGTGCCAGCAGTTTAGGGGTAGAGGGCCTTAATGAAAAACTGTTTTTT. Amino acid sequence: CASSLGVEGLNEKLFF.

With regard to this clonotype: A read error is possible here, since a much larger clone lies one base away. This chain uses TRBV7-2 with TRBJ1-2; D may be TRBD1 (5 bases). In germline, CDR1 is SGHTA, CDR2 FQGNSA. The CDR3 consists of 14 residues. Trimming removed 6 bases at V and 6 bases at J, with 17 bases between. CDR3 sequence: CASRLGRDHNGYTF. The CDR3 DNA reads TGTGCCAGCAGGCTAGGGAGGGACCATAATGGCTACACCTTC.

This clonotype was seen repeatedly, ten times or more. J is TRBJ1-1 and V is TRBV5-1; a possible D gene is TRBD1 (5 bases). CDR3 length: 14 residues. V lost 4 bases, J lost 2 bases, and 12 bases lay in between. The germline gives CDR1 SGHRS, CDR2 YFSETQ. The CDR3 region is CASSVGPTNTEAFF. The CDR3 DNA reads TGCGCCAGCAGCGTGGGACCGACTAACACTGAAGCTTTCTTT.

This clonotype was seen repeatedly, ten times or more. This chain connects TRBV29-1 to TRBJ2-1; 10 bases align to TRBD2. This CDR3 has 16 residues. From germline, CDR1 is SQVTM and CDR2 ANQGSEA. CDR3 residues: CSLRTSGLSSYNEQFF. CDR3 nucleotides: TGCAGTCTTAGGACTAGCGGACTGAGCTCCTACAATGAGCAGTTCTTC.

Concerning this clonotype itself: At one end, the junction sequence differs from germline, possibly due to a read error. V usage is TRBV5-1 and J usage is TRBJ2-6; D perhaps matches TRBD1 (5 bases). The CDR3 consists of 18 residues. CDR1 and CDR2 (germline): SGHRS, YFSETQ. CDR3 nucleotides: TGCGCCAGCAGCTTGGGAATGGGTAACCCTTCTGGGGCCAACGGCCTGACTTTC. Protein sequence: CASSLGMGNPSGANGLTF.

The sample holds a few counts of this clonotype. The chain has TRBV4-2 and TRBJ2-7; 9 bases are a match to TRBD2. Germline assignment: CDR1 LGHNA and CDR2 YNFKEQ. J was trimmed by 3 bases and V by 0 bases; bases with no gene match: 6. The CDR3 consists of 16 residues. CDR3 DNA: TGTGCCAGCAGCCAAGAGAGGGGTAGCGGGGGCTACGAGCAGTACTTC. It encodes CASSQERGSGGYEQYF.

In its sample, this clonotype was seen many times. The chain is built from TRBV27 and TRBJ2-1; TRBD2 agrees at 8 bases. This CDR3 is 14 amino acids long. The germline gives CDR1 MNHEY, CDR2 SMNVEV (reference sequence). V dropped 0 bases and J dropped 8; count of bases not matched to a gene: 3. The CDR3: CASSLSATSDEQFF. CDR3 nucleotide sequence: TGTGCCAGCAGTTTATCCGCGACTAGCGATGAGCAGTTCTTC.

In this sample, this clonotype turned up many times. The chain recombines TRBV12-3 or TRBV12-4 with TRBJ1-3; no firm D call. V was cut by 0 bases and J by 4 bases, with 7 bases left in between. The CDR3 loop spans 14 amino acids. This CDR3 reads CASSLATGGNTIYF. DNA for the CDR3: TGTGCCAGCAGTTTAGCTACCGGGGGAAACACCATATATTTT.

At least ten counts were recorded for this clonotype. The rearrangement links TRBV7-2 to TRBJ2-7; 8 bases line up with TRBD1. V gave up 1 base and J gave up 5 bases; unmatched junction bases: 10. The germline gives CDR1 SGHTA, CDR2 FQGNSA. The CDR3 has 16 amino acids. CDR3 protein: CASSLGPGQGVDEQYF. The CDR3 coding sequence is TGTGCCAGCAGCTTAGGTCCCGGACAGGGTGTGGACGAGCAGTACTTC.